Reported below is one T cell receptor beta chain. Its antigen remains unknown. A read error may produce the germline difference seen at one junction end. The data are from a study of blood T cells in healthy people across ages. Study-wide findings and caveats: Fewer expanded clones and more diversity marked long-lived versus aged donors. Researchers judged that diversity estimates from one million T cells fell short of true values.

CDR1 and CDR2 (germline): MGHDK, SYGVNS. The CDR3 runs 14 residues. For the second PCR, which ran for about 6 to 11 cycles, a sample-barcoded 5' primer and a J-beta primer mix were used. Each cDNA molecule was tagged by a template-switch adaptor that had 12 random nucleotides. TCRdb fed the 5' RACE reads into MiXCR, producing one record per CDR3 protein. The sample records fewer than 1,000,000 distinct CDR3 sequences, 40% to 50% being singletons. The TCR sequence derives from a man between 60 and 70 years old in good health. Sequenced input: blood. The gene calls are TRBV25-1 and TRBJ1-5; D unresolved. The CDR3 bases are TGTGCCAGCAGAGAAACCGGTCTCAATCAGCCCCGGCATTTT. It is translated as CASRETGLNQPRHF.